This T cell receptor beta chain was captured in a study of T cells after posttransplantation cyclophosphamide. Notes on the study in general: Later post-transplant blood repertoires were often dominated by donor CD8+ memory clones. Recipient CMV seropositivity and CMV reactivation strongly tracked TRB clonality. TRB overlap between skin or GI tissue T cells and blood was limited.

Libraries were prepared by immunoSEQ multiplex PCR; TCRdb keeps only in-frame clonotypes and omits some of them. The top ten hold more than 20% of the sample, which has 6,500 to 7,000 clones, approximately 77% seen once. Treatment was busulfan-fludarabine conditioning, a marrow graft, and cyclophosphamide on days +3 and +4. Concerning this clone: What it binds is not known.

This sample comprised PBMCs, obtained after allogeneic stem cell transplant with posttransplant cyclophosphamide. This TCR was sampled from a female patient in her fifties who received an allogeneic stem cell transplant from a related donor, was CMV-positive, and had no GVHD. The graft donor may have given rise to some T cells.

The DNA of the CDR3 is TGTGCCAGCAGCTTAGAAGAGACTGAAGCTTTCTTT. The encoded protein is CASSLEETEAFF. The V and J genes are TRBV7-9 and TRBJ1-1; D not resolved. The CDR3 is made up of 12 amino acids. Germline lookup yields CDR1 SEHNR and CDR2 FQNEAQ (reference sequence). Trimming left V 1 base short and J 5 bases short, with 5 bases between.